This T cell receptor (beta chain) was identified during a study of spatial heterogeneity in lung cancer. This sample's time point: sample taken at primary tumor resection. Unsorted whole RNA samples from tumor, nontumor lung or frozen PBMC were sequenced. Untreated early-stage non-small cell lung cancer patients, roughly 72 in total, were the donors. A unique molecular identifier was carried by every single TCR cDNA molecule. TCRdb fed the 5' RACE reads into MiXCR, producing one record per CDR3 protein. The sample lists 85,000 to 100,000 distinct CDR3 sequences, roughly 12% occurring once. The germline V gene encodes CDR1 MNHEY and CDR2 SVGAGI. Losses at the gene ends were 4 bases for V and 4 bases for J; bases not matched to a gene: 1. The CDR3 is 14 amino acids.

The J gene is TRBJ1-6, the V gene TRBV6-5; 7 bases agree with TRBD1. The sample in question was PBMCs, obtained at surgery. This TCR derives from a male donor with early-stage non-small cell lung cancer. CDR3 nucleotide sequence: TGTGCCAGCAGTTCGGGACAGTATAATTCACCCCTCCACTTT. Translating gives CASSSGQYNSPLHF.